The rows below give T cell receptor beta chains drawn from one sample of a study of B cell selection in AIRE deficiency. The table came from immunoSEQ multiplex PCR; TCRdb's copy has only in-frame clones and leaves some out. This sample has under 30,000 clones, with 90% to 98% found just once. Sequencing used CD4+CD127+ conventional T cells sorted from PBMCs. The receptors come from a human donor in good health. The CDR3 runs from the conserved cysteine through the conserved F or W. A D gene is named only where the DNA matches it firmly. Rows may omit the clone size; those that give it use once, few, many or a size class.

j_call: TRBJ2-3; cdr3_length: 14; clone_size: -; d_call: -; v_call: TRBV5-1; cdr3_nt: TGCGCCAGCAGCTTTGCACGGTTCACGGATACGCAGTATTTT; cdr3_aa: CASSFARFTDTQYF
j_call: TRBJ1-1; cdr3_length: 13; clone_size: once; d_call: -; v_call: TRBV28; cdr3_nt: TGTGCCAGCATAACAGCCATGAACACTGAAGCTTTCTTT; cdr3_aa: CASITAMNTEAFF
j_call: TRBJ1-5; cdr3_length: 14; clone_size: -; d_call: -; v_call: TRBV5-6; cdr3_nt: TGTGCCAGCAGCTTGGGACAGAGTAATCAGCCCCAGCATTTT; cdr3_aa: CASSLGQSNQPQHF
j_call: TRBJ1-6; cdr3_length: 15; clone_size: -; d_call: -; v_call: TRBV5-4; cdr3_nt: TGTGCCAGCAGCTTTAAGGCAGGCTTGAATTCACCCCTCCACTTT; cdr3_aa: CASSFKAGLNSPLHF
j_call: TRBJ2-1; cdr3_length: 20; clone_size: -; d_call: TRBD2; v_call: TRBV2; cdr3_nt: TGTGCCAGCAGTGCGAGCCGAAGAGCGGGAGGGCCGGCGGGTTACAATGAGCAGTTCTTC; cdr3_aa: CASSASRRAGGPAGYNEQFF
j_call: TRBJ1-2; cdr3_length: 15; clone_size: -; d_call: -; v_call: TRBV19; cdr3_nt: TGTGCCAGTAGTATCGTAAAGGGACCTAACTATGGCTACACCTTC; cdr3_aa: CASSIVKGPNYGYTF
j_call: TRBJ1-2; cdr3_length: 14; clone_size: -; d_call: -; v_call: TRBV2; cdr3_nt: TGTGCCAGCAGTGAAGTTGGCGGCTACTATGGCTACACCTTC; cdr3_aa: CASSEVGGYYGYTF
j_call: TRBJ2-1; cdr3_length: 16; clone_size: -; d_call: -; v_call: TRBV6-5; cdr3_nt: TGTGCCAGCAGTTACTCGCCTAGCAACTCCTACAATGAGCAGTTCTTC; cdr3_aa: CASSYSPSNSYNEQFF
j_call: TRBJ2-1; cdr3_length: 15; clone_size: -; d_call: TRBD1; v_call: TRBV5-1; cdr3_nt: TGCGCCAGCAGCGTCGACAGGGGATCCTACAATGAGCAGTTCTTC; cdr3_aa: CASSVDRGSYNEQFF
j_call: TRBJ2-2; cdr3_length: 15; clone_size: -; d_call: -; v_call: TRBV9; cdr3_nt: TGTGCCAGCAGCGTAGATTCAGGGGTGGCCGGGGAGCTGTTTTTT; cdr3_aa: CASSVDSGVAGELFF
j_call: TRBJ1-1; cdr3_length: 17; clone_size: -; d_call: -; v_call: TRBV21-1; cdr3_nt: TGTGCCAGCAGCAAAGCATTCCGGGACAGGGGGAACACTGAAGCTTTCTTT; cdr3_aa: CASSKAFRDRGNTEAFF
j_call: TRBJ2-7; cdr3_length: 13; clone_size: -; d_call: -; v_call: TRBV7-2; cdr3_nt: TGTGCCAGCAGCCTATCAGTCTCCTACGAGCAGTACTTC; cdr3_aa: CASSLSVSYEQYF
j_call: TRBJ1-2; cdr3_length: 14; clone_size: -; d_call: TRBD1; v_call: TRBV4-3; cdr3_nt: TGCGCCAGCAGCCCAAGACAGGGAAACTATGGCTACACCTTC; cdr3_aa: CASSPRQGNYGYTF
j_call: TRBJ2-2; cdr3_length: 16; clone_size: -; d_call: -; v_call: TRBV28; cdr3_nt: TGTGCCAGCAGTTTGCCGGGCGGGACAAACACCGGGGAGCTGTTTTTT; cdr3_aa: CASSLPGGTNTGELFF
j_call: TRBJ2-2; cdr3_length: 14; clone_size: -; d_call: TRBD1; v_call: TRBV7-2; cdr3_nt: TGTGCCAGCAGCTGGACAGGGACTCTCGGGGAGCTGTTTTTT; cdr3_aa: CASSWTGTLGELFF
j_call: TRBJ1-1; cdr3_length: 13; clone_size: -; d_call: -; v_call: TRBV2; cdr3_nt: TGTGCCAGCAGTGTGGATCGGTGGACTGAAGCTTTCTTT; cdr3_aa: CASSVDRWTEAFF
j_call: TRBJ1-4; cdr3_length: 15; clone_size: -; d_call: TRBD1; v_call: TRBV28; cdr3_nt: TGTGCCAGCAGCTCCCCTGGGACAGGAAAGGAAAAACTGTTTTTT; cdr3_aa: CASSSPGTGKEKLFF
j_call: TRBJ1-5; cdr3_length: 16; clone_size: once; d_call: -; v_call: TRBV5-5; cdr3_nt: TGTGCCAGCAGCTTGGGGGGTAGGACCAGCAATCAGCCCCAGCATTTT; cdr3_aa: CASSLGGRTSNQPQHF
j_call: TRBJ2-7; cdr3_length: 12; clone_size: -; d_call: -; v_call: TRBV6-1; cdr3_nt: TGTGCCAGCAGTGATAGCTCCTACGAGCAGTACTTC; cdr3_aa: CASSDSSYEQYF
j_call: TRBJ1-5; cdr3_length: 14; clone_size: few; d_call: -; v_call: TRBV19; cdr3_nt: TGTGCCAGTAGTATCAGTAGGAACGGACAGCCCCAGCATTTT; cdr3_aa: CASSISRNGQPQHF
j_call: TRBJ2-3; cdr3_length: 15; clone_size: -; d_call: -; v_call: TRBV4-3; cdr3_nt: TGCGCCAGCAGCCAAGATTGGGTAGGGGGGGATACGCAGTATTTT; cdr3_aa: CASSQDWVGGDTQYF
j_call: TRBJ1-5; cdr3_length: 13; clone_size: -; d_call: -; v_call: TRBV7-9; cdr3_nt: TGTGCCAGCAGCAGAGAAGGCAATCAGCCCCAGCATTTT; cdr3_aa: CASSREGNQPQHF
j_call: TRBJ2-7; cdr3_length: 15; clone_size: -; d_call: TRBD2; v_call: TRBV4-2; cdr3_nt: TGTGCCAGCAGCCAATCACCGGGAGGGACCTACGAGCAGTACTTC; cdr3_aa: CASSQSPGGTYEQYF
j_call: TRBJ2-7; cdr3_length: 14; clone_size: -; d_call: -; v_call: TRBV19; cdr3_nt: TGTGCCAGTAGTACGAACGGGAACTCCTACGAGCAGTACTTC; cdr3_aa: CASSTNGNSYEQYF
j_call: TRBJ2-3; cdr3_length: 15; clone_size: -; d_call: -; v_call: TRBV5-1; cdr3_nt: TGCGCCAGCGCTTTAGGCCAGGGAAGCACAGATACGCAGTATTTT; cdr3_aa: CASALGQGSTDTQYF
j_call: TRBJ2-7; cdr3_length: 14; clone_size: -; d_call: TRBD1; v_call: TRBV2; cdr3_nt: TGTGCCAGCAGTTGGGACAGGGCCTTTGGCGAGCAGTACTTC; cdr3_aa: CASSWDRAFGEQYF
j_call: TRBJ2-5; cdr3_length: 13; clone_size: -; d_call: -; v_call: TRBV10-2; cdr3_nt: TGCGCCAGTTCGCTACGTAATCGGGAGACCCAGTACTTC; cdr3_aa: CASSLRNRETQYF
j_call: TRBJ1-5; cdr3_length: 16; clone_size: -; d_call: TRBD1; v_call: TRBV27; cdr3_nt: TGTGCCAGCAGTTCAAGACAGGGGGATAGCAATCAGCCCCAGCATTTT; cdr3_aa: CASSSRQGDSNQPQHF
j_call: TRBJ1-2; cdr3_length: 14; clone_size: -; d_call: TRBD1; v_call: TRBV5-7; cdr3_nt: TGTGCCAGCAGCTCATCGACAGGGTTCCAAGGCTACACCTTC; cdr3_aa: CASSSSTGFQGYTF
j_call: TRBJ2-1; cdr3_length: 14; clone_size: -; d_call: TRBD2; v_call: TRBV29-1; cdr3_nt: TGCAGCGTGGCAGGACTAGCGGGAGTGGTTGAGCAGTTCTTC; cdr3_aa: CSVAGLAGVVEQFF
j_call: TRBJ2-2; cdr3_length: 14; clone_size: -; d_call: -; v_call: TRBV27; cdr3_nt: TGTGCCAGCAGTTTAAAGGGTGTTCCCGGGGAGCTGTTTTTT; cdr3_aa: CASSLKGVPGELFF
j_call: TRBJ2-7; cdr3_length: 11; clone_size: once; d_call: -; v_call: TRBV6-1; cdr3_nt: TGTGCCAGCATAGGGGCAGGGTCCGAGTACTTC; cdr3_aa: CASIGAGSEYF
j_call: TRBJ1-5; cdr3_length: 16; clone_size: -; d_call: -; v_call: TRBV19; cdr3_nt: TGTGCCAGTAGTGCCCGGGGAGGGGGAGACAATCAGCCCCAGCATTTT; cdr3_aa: CASSARGGGDNQPQHF
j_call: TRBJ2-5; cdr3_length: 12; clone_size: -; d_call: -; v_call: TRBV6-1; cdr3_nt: TGTGCCAGCAGTGGTCGGGCAGGGACCCAGTACTTC; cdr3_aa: CASSGRAGTQYF
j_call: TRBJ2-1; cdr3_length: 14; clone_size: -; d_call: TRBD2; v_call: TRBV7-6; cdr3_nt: TGTGCCAGCAGCAGCAGCGGGATCAATGGGGAGCAGTTCTTC; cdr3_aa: CASSSSGINGEQFF
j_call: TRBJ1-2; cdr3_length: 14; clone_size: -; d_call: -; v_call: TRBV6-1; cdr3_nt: TGTGCCAGCAGTGAAGGGCAGACTCTCTATGGCTACACCTTC; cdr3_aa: CASSEGQTLYGYTF
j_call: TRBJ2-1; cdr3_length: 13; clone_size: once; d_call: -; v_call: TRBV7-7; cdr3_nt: TGTGCCAGCAGCTTAGAGGACCTCAATGAGCAGTTCTTC; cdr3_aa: CASSLEDLNEQFF
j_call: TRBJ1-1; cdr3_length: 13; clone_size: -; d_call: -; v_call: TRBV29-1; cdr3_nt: TGCAGCGTTGAACCCCGGTTGAACACTGAAGCTTTCTTT; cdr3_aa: CSVEPRLNTEAFF
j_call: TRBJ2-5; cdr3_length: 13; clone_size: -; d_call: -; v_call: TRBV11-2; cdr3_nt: TGTGCCAGCAGCGCGACCCACCAAGAGACCCAGTACTTC; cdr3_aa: CASSATHQETQYF
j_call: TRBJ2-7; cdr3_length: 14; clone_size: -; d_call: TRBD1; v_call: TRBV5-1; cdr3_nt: TGTGCCAGCAGGGGGACAGGAGGCTCCTACGAGCAGTACTTC; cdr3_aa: CASRGTGGSYEQYF
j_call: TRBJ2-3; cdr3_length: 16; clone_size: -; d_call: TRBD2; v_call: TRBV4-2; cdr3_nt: TGTGCCAGCAGCCAAGAGAGCGGGGCTCACACAGATACGCAGTATTTT; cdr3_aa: CASSQESGAHTDTQYF
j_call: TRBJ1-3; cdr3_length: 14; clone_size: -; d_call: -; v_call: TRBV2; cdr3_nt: TGTGCCAGCAGGGCCGGGAATCCCGGAAACACCATATATTTT; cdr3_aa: CASRAGNPGNTIYF
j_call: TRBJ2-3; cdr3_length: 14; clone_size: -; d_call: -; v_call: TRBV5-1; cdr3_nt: TGCGCCAGCAGCTTGGGGCAGGGAATAGATACGCAGTATTTT; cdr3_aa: CASSLGQGIDTQYF
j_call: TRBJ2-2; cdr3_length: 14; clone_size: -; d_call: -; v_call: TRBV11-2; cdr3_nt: TGTGCCAGCAGCTATGGTTCAACACCCGGGGAGCTGTTTTTT; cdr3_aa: CASSYGSTPGELFF
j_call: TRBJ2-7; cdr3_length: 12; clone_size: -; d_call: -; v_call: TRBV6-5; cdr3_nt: TGTGCCAGCAACCTGGACGGCTACGAGCAGTACTTC; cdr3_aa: CASNLDGYEQYF
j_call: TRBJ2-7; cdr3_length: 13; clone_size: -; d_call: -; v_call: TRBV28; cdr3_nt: TGTGCCAGCAGGGGGGACTTCGGCTACGAGCAGTACTTC; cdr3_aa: CASRGDFGYEQYF
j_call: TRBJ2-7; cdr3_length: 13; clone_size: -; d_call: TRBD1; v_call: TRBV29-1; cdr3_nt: TGCAGCGTCGGACAGGGGAGAAACTACGAGCAGTACTTC; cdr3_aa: CSVGQGRNYEQYF
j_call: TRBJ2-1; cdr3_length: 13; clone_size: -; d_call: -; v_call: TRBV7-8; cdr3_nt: TGTGCCAGCAGCTTATTGTCTAGCAATGAGCAGTTCTTC; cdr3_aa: CASSLLSSNEQFF
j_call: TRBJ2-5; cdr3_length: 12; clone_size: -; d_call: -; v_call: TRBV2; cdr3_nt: TGTGCCACCCGAGCGGTCCAAGAGACCCAGTACTTC; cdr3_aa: CATRAVQETQYF
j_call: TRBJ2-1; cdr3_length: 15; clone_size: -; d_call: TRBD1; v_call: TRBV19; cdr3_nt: TGTGCCAGTAGCCCAGACAGGGGCCCCTACAATGAGCAGTTCTTC; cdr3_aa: CASSPDRGPYNEQFF
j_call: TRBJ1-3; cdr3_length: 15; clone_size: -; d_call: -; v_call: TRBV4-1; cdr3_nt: TGCGCCAGCAGCCCCCGACCTCGGACGCCTCCTACCATATATTTT; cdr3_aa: CASSPRPRTPPTIYF
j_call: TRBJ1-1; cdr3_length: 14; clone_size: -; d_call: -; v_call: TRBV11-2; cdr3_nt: TGTGCCAGCAGCTTTGGGGTGACGAACACTGAAGCTTTCTTT; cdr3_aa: CASSFGVTNTEAFF
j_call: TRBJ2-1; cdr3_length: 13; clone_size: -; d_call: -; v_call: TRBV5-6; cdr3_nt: TGTGCCAGCAGCTTGGGCGGAGCTCCCGAGCAGTTCTTC; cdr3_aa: CASSLGGAPEQFF
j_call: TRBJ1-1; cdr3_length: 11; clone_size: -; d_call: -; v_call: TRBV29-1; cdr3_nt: TGCAGCGTTGTGGGGCTCCTTGGGGCTTTCTTT; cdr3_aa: CSVVGLLGAFF
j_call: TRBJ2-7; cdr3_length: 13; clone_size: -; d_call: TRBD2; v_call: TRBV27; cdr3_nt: TGTGCCAGCAGACCGGGACTAGCCTACGAGCAGTACTTC; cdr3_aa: CASRPGLAYEQYF
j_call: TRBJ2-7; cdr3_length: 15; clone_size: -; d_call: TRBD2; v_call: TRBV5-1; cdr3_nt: TGCGCCAGCAGCTTGGCTAGCGGGAGCTCCTACGAGCAGTACTTC; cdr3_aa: CASSLASGSSYEQYF
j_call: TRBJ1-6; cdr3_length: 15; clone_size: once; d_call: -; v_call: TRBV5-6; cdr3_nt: TGTGCCAGCAGCTTGCACGGGACAAAGGGTTCACCCCTCCACTTT; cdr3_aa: CASSLHGTKGSPLHF
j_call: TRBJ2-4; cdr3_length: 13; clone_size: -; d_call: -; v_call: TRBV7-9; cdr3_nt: TGTGCCAGCAGCTTAAGAGGGACGGACATTCAGTACTTC; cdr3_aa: CASSLRGTDIQYF
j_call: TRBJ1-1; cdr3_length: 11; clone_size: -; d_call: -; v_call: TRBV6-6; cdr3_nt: TGTGCTACGCTTGGCGACATTGAAGCTTTCTTT; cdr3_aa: CATLGDIEAFF